The sequence of this TCR beta chain was determined in a study of post-analysis software for immune sequencing data. In the study overall: Some patients lacked subtype; others had relapsing-remitting, secondary progressive or progressive-relapsing disease.

Study outcomes and limitations: Patients showed TRBV5-6, TRBV5-1 and TRBV20-1 among a few TRBV segments more frequent than in controls. Controls' normalized Chao1 diversity significantly exceeded that of multiple sclerosis patients. Same-batch preparations were strongly co-clustered by F measure.

Unique molecular identifiers featured in each of the TCR beta cDNA libraries. With about 0.95 to 11 million T cells as the source, roughly 0.5 million cDNA molecules resulted. From the PCR reads, TCRdb called clonotypes with MiXCR, one entry per CDR3 protein. This repertoire shows 380,000 or so distinct CDR3 sequences, roughly 36% found once; its top ten account for roughly 13%. Details on this clonotype: The antigen is undetermined.

The CDR3 sequence is 13 residues long. In germline, CDR1 is SGHNT, CDR2 YYREEE (reference sequence). Trimming shortened V by 0 bases and J by 5 bases, and 7 bases separated the two germline ends. The TCR originated in a girl aged 5-17 years with multiple sclerosis. Sequencing was performed on blood. V usage is TRBV5-4 and J usage is TRBJ2-3, with a possible D match to TRBD2 (6 bases). CDR3 nucleotides: TGTGCCAGCAGCTTGGTGGAGGGAGATACGCAGTATTTT. The encoded protein is CASSLVEGDTQYF. Together with reference TRBV5-4 and TRBJ2-3, the CDR3 gives the full variable domain: ETGVTQSPTHLIKTRGQQVTLRCSSQSGHNTVSWYQQALGQGPQFIFQYYREEENGRGNFPPRFSGLQFPNYSSELNVNALELDDSALYLCASSLVEGDTQYFGPGTRLTVL.